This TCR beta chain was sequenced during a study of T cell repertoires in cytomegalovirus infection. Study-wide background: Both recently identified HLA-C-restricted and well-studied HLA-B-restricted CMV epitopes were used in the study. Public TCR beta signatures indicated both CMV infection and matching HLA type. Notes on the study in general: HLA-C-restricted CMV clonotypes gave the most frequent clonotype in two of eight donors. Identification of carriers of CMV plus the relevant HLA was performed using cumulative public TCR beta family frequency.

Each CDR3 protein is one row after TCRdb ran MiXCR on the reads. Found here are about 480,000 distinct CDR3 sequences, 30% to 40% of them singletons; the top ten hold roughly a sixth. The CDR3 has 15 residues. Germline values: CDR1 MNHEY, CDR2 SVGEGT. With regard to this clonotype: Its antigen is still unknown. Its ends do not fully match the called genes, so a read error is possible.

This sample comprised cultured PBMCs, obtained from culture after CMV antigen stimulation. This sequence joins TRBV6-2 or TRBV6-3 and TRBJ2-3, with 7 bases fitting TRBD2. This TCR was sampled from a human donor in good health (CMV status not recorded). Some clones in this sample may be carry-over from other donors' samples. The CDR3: CASSYGAGETDTQYF. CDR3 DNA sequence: TGTGCTAGCAGTTACGGCGCGGGAGAGACAGATACGCAGTATTTT.